The text below deals with one T cell receptor beta chain. Its antigen is not identified. TCRdb re-called the 5' RACE reads, yielding one record per CDR3 amino acid sequence without DNA. The ten most abundant clones cover 2.8% of a sample with about 160,000 distinct CDR3 sequences. This sample was taken from a study of monozygotic twins with inflammatory bowel disease. Study findings and constraints: Patient-to-patient differences in immunosuppressive treatment may have added variability to the repertoires. Discrimination among different T cell subtypes was not achievable.

CDR1 SGHRS and CDR2 YFSETQ come from the germline V gene. The CDR3 has 14 residues. This sequence joins TRBV5-1 and TRBJ2-7; the D call from TCRdb, TRBD2, cannot be confirmed without DNA. The sequencing sample was made of blood. This clonotype was sampled from a human donor with ulcerative colitis or Crohn's disease, or a healthy co-twin of an affected twin (not recorded which). The CDR3 loop is CASSFTGTAVEQYF.